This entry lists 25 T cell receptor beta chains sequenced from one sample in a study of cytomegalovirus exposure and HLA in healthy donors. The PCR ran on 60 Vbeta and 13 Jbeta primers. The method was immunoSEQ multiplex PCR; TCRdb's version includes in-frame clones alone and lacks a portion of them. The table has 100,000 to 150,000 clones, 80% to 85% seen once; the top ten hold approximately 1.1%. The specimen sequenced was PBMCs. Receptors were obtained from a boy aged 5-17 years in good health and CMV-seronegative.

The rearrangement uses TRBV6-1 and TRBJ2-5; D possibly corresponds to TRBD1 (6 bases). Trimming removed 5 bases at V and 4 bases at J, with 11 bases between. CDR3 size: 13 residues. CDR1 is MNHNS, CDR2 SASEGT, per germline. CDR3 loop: CASSTGFRETQYF. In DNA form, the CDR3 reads TGTGCCAGCAGTACAGGGTTTCGAGAGACCCAGTACTTC.

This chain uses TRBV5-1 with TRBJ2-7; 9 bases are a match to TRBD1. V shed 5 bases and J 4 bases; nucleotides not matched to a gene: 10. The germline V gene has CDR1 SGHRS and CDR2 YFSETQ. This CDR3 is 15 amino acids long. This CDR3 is CASSRGTGSPYEQYF. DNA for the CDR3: TGCGCCAGCAGTCGGGGGACAGGGTCTCCTTACGAGCAGTACTTC.

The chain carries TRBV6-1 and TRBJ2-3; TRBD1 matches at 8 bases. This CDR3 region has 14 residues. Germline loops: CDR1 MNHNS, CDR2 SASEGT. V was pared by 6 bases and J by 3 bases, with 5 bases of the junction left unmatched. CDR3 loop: CASRSDRETDTQYF. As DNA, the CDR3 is TGTGCCAGCAGATCGGACAGGGAAACAGATACGCAGTATTTT.

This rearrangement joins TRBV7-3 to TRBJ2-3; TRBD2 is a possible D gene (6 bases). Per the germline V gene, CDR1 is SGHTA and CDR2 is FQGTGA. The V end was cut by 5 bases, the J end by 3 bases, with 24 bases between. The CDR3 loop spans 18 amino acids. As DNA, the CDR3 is TGTGCCAGCAGCCCCCACCAAATACTTGGGGGAGGAACAGATACGCAGTATTTT. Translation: CASSPHQILGGGTDTQYF.

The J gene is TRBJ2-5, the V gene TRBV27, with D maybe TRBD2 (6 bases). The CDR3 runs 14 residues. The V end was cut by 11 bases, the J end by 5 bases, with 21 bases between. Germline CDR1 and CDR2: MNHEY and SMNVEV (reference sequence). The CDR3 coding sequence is TGTGCCGTCGGGAGATCGGGCCCGGCGGAGACCCAGTACTTC. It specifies CAVGRSGPAETQYF.

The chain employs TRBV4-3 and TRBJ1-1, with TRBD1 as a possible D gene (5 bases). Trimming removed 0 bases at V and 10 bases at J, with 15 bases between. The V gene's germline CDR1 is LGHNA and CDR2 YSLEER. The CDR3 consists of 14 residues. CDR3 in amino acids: CASSQEGQGPVAFF. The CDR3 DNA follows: TGCGCCAGCAGCCAAGAAGGACAAGGGCCGGTAGCTTTCTTT.

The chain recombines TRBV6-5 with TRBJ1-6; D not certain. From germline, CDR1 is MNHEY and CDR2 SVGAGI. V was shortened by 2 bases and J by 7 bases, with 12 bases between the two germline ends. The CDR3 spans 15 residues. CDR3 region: CASSYAGVMNSPLHF. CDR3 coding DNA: TGTGCCAGCAGTTACGCCGGGGTGATGAATTCACCCCTCCACTTT.

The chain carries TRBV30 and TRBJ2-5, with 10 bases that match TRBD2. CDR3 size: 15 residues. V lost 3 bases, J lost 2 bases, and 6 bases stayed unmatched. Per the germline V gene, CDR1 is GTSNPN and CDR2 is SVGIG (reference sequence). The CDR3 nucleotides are TGTGCCTGGAGGGACGAACTAGCGGGACAAGAGACCCAGTACTTC. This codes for CAWRDELAGQETQYF.

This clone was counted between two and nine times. The CDR3 DNA reads as TGTGCCAGCGGAGGTGAAAAACTGTTTTTT. Translated, it gives CASGGEKLFF. The V gene is TRBV27, the J gene TRBJ1-4, with unresolved D. The CDR3 runs 10 residues. The germline gives CDR1 MNHEY, CDR2 SMNVEV (reference sequence). The V gene lost 8 bases and the J gene lost 7 bases, with 5 bases spanning the gap.

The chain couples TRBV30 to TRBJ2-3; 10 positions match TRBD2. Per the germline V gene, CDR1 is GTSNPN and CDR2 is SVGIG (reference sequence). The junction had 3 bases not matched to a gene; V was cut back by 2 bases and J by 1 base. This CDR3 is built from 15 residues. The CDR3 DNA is TGTGCCTGGAGTCGTCTAGCGGGAGGCACAGATACGCAGTATTTT. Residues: CAWSRLAGGTDTQYF.

The CDR3 protein is CASSSGSGHTGELFF. The CDR3 nucleotides are TGTGCCAGTAGTTCGGGAAGCGGGCACACCGGGGAGCTGTTTTTT. This sequence joins TRBV19 and TRBJ2-2; D might be TRBD2 (6 bases). Trimming pared 5 bases from V and 3 bases from J, leaving 13 bases between. This CDR3 region has 15 residues. CDR1 is LNHDA and CDR2 is SQIVND in the germline V gene (reference sequence).

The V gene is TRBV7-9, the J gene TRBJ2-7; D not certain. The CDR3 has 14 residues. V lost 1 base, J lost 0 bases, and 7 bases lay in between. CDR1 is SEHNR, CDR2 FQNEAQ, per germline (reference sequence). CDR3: CASSLGVGSYEQYF. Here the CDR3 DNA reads TGTGCCAGCAGCTTAGGAGTCGGCTCCTACGAGCAGTACTTC. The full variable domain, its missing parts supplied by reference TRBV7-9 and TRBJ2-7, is DTGVSQNPRHKITKRGQNVTFRCDPISEHNRLYWYRQTLGQGPEFLTYFQNEAQLEKSRLLSDRFSAERPKGSFSTLEIQRTEQGDSAMYLCASSLGVGSYEQYFGPGTRLTVT.

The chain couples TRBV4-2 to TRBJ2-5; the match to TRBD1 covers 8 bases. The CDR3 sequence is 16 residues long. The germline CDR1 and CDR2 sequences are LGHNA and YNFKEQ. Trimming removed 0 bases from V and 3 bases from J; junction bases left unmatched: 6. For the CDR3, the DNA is TGTGCCAGCAGCCAAGAGACAGGGGTGGGAGAAGAGACCCAGTACTTC. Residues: CASSQETGVGEETQYF.

The DNA for the CDR3 is TGCAGCGTCATAGACAGGTGGGCCCCCAATGAGCAGTTCTTC. It encodes CSVIDRWAPNEQFF. V gene TRBV29-1 combines with J gene TRBJ2-1; D may be TRBD1 (6 bases). Between the trimmed V and J ends, which lost 6 bases and 6 bases, there was a span of 18 bases. The CDR3 is 14 amino acids. Germline V lookup: CDR1 SQVTM, CDR2 ANQGSEA.

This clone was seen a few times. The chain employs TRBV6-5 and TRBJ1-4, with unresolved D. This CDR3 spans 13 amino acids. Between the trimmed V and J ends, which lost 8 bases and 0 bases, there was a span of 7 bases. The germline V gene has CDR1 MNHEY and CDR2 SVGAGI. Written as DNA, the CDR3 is TGTGCCAGCTGCGAGGCAACTAATGAAAAACTGTTTTTT. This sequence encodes CASCEATNEKLFF.

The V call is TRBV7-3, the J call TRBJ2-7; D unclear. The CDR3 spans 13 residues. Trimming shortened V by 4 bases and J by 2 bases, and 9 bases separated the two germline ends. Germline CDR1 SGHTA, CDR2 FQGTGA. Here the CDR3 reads CASSSPRAYEQYF. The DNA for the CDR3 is TGTGCCAGCAGCTCCCCGAGAGCCTACGAGCAGTACTTC.

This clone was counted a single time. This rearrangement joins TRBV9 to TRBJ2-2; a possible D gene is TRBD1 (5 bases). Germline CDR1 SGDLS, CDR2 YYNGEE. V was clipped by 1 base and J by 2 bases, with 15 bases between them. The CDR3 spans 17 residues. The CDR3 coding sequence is TGTGCCAGCAGCGTAAGGGGCATCAGGGAAAACACCGGGGAGCTGTTTTTT. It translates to CASSVRGIRENTGELFF.

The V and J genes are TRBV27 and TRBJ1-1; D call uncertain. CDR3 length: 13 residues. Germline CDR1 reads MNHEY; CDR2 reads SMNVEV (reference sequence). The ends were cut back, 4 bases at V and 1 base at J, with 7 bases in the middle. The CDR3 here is CASSWNRNTEAFF. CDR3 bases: TGTGCCAGCAGTTGGAACAGGAACACTGAAGCTTTCTTT.

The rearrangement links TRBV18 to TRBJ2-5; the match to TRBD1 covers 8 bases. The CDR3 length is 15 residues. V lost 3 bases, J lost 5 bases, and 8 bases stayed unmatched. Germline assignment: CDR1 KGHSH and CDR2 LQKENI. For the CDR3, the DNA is TGTGCCAGCTCACCCGAGGACAGGGTCGGGGAGACCCAGTACTTC. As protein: CASSPEDRVGETQYF.

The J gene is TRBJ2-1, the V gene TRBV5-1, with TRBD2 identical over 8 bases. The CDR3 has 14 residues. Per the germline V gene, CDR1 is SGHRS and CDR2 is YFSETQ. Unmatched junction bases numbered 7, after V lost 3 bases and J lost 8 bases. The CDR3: CASSSGGEGDEQFF. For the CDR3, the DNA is TGCGCCAGCAGCTCCGGGGGGGAGGGGGATGAGCAGTTCTTC.

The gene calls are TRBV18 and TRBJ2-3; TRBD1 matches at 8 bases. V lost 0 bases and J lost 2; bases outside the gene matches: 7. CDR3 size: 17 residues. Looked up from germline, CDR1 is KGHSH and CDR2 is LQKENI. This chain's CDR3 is CASSPPRQGAYTDTQYF. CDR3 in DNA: TGTGCCAGCTCACCACCGAGGCAGGGGGCATACACAGATACGCAGTATTTT.

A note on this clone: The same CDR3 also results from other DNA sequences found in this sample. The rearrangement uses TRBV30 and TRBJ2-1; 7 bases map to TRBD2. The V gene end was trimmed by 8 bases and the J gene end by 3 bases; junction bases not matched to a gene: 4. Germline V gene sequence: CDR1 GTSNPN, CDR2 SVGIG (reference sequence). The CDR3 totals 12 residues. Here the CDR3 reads CALASGYNEQFF. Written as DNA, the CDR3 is TGTGCCCTAGCTAGCGGCTACAATGAGCAGTTCTTC.

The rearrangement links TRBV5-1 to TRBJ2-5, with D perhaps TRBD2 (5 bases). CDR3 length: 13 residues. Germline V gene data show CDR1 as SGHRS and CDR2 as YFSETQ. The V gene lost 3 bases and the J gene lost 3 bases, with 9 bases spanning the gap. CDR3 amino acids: CASSSPLEETQYF. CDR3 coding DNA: TGCGCCAGCAGCTCTCCACTAGAAGAGACCCAGTACTTC.

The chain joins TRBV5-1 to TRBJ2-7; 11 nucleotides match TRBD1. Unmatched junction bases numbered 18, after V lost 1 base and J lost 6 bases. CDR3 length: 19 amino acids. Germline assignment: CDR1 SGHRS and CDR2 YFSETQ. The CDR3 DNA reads TGCGCCAGCAGCTTGCCCCTTGAGGGATCGTTGGACAGGGGGCGCGAGCAGTACTTC. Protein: CASSLPLEGSLDRGREQYF.

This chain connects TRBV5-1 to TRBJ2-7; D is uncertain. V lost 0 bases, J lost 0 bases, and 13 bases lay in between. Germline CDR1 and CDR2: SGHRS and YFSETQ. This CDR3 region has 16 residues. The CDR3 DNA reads TGCGCCAGCAGCTTGGCCGCCAGTGTCGACTCCTACGAGCAGTACTTC. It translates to CASSLAASVDSYEQYF.